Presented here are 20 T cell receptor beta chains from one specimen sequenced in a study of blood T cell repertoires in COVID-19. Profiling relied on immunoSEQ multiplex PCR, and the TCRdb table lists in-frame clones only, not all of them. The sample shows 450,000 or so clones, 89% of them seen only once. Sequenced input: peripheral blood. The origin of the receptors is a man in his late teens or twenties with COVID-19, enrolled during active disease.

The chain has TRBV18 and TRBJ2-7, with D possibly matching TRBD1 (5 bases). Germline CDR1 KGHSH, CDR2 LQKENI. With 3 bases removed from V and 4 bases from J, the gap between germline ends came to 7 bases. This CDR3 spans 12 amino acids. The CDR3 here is CASSPGAYEQYF. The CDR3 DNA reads TGTGCCAGCTCACCTGGGGCTTACGAGCAGTACTTC.

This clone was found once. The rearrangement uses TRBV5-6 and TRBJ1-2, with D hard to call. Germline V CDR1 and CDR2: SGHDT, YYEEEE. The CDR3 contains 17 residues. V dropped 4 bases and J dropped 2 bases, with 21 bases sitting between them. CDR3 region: CASSLHLGGLTNYGYTF. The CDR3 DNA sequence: TGTGCCAGCAGCCTACATCTGGGAGGGCTGACAAACTATGGCTACACCTTC. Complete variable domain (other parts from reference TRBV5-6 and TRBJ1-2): DAGVTQSPTHLIKTRGQQVTLRCSPKSGHDTVSWYQQALGQGPQFIFQYYEEEERQRGNFPDRFSGHQFPNYSSELNVNALLLGDSALYLCASSLHLGGLTNYGYTFGSGTRLTVV.

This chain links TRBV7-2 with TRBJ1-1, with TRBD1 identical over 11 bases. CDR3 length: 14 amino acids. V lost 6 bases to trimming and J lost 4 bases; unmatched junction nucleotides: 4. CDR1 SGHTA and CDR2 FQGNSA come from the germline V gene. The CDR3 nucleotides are TGTGCCAGCAGTGGACAGGGGGCAATCACTGAAGCTTTCTTT. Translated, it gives CASSGQGAITEAFF.

DNA for the CDR3: TGTGCCAGCAGCTTAGGGGGGAGCGGGAGCACAGATACGCAGTATTTT. This codes for CASSLGGSGSTDTQYF. The J gene is TRBJ2-3, the V gene TRBV7-2; D is perhaps TRBD2 (6 bases). V lost 1 base to trimming and J lost 0 bases, with 11 bases between them. The CDR3 totals 16 residues. Germline CDR1 reads SGHTA; CDR2 reads FQGNSA. Variable domain in full (rest from reference TRBV7-2 and TRBJ2-3): GAGVSQSPSNKVTEKGKDVELRCDPISGHTALYWYRQSLGQGLEFLIYFQGNSAPDKSGLPSDRFSAERTGGSVSTLTIQRTQQEDSAVYLCASSLGGSGSTDTQYFGPGTRLTVL.

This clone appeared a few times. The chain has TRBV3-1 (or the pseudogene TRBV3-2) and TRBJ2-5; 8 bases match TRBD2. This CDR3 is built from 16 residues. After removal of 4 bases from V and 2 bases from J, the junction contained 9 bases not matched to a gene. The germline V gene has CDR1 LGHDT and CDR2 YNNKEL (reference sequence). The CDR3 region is CASSPSGIAGQETQYF. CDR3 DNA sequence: TGTGCCAGCAGCCCCTCTGGGATAGCGGGGCAAGAGACCCAGTACTTC.

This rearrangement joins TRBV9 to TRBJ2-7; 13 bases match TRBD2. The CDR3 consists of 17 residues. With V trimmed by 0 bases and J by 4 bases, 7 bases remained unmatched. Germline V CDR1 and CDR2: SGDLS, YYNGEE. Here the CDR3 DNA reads TGTGCCAGCAGCGTAGATCAGACTAGCGGGGGGAAATACGAGCAGTACTTC. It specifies CASSVDQTSGGKYEQYF.

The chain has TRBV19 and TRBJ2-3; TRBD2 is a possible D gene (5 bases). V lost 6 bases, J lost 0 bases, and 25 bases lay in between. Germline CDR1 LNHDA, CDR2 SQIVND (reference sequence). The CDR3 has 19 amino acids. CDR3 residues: CASSLPRRGYISSTDTQYF. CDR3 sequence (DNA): TGTGCCAGTAGCCTCCCACGGCGAGGGTACATTTCTAGCACAGATACGCAGTATTTT.

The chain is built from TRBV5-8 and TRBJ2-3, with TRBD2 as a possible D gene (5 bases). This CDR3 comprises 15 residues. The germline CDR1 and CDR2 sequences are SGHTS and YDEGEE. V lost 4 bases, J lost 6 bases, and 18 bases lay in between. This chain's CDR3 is CASSLGGGLGDTQYF. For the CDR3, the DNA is TGTGCCAGCAGCCTAGGTGGAGGCCTCGGCGATACGCAGTATTTT. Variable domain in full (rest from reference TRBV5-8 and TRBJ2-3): EAGVTQSPTHLIKTRGQQATLRCSPISGHTSVYWYQQALGLGLQFLLWYDEGEERNRGNFPPRFSGRQFPNYSSELNVNALELEDSALYLCASSLGGGLGDTQYFGPGTRLTVL.

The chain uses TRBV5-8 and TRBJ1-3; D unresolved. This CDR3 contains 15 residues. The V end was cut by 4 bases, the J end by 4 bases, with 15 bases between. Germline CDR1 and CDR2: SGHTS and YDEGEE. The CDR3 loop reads CASSVRYLPGNTIYF. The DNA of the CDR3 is TGTGCCAGCAGCGTGAGATATCTCCCGGGAAACACCATATATTTT. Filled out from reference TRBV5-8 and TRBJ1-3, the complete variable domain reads EAGVTQSPTHLIKTRGQQATLRCSPISGHTSVYWYQQALGLGLQFLLWYDEGEERNRGNFPPRFSGRQFPNYSSELNVNALELEDSALYLCASSVRYLPGNTIYFGEGSWLTVV.

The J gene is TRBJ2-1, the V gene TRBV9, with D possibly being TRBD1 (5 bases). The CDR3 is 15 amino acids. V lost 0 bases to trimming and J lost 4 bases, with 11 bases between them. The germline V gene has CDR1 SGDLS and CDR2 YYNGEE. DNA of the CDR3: TGTGCCAGCAGCGTAGCCTGGGGCAAATACAATGAGCAGTTCTTC. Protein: CASSVAWGKYNEQFF. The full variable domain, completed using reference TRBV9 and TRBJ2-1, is DSGVTQTPKHLITATGQRVTLRCSPRSGDLSVYWYQQSLDQGLQFLIQYYNGEERAKGNILERFSAQQFPDLHSELNLSSLELGDSALYFCASSVAWGKYNEQFFGPGTRLTVL.

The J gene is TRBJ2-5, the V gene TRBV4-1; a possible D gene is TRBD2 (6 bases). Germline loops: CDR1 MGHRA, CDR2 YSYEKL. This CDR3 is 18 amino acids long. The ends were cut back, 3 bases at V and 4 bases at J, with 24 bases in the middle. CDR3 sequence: CASSQGGTGTLRGETQYF. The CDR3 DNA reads TGCGCCAGCAGCCAGGGGGGAACCGGGACTCTAAGGGGAGAGACCCAGTACTTC.

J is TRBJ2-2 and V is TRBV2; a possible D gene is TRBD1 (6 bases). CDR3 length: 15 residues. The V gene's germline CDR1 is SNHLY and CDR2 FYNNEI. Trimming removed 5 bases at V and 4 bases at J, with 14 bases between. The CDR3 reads CASSLQGTGTGELFF. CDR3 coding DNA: TGTGCCAGCAGTCTACAGGGTACGGGCACCGGGGAGCTGTTTTTT.

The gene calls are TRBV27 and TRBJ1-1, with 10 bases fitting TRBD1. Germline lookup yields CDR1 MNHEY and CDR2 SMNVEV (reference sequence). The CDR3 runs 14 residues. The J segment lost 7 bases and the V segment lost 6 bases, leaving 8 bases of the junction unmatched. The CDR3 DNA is TGTGCCAGCAGCCCGACAGGGGGCTATGGTGAAGCTTTCTTT. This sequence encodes CASSPTGGYGEAFF.

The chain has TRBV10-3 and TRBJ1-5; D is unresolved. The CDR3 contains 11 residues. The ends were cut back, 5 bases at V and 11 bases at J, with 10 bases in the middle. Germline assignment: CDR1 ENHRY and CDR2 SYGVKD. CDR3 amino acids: CAISMGEAQHF. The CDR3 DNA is TGTGCCATCAGTATGGGAGAGGCCCAGCATTTT.

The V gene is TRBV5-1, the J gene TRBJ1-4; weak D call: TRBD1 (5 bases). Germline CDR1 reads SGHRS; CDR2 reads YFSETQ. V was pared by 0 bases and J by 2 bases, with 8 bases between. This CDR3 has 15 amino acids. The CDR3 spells CASSLVAGTNEKLFF. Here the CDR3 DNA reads TGCGCCAGCAGCTTGGTGGCAGGGACTAATGAAAAACTGTTTTTT.

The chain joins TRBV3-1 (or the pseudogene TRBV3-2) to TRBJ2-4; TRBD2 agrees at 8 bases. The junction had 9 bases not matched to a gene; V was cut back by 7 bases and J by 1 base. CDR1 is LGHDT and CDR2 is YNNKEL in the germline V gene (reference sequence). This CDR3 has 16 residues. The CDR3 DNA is TGTGCCAGCACCGGGGGGGGTGGCAGGGCCAAAAACATTCAGTACTTC. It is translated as CASTGGGGRAKNIQYF.

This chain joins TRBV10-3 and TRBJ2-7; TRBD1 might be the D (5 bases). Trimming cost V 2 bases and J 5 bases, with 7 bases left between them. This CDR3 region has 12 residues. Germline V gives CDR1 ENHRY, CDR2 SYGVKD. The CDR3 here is CAISEEGDEQYF. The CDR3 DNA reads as TGTGCCATCAGTGAGGAAGGGGACGAGCAGTACTTC.

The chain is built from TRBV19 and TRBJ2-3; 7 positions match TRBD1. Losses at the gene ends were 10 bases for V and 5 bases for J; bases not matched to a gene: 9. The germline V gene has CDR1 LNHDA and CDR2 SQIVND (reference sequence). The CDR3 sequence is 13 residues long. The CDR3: CATLDRVGDTQYF. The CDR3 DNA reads TGTGCCACCCTAGACAGGGTGGGAGATACGCAGTATTTT.

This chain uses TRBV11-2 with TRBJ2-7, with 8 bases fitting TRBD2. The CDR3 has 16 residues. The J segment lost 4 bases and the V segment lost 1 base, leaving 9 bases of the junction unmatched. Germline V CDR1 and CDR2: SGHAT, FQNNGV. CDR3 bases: TGTGCCAGCAGCTTAGGGAGGAGGCGGGGGGAGTACGAGCAGTACTTC. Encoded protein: CASSLGRRRGEYEQYF.

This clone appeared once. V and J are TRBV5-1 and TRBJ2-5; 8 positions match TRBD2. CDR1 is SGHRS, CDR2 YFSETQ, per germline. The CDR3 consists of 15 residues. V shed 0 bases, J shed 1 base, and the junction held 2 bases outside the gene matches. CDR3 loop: CASSLAGRGQETQYF. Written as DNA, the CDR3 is TGCGCCAGCAGCTTGGCCGGGAGGGGCCAAGAGACCCAGTACTTC.